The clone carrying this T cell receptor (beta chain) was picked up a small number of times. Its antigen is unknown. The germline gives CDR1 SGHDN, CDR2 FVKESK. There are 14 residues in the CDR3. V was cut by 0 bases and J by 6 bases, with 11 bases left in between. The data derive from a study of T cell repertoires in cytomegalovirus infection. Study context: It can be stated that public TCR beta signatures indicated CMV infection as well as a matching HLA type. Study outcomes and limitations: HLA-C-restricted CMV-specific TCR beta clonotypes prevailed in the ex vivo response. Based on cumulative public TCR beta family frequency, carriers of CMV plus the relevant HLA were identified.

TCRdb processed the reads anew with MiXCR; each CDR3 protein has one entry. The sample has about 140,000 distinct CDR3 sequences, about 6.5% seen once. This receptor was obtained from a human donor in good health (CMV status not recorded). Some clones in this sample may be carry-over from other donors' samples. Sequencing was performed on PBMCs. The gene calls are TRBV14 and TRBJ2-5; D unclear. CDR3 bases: TGTGCCAGCAGCCAAGATCTGGTCCGTCAGACCCAGTACTTC. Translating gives CASSQDLVRQTQYF.